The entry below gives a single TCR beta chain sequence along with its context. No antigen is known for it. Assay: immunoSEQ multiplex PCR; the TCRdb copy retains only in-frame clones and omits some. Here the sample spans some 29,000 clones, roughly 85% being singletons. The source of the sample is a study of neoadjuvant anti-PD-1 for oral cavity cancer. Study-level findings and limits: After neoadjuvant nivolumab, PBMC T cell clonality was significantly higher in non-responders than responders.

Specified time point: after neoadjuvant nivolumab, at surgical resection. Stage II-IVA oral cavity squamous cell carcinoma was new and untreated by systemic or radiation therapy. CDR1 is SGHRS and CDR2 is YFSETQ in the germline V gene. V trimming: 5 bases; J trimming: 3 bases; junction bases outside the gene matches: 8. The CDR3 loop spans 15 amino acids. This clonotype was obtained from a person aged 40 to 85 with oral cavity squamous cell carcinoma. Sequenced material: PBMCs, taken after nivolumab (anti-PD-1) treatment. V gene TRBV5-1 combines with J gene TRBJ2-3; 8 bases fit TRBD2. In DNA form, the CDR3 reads TGCGCCAGCAGTTTAAGACCGGGGGGGACAGATACGCAGTATTTT. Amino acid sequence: CASSLRPGGTDTQYF.